These T cell receptor beta chains were read from a single sample in a study of T cells in Graves' hyperthyroidism and ophthalmopathy. One entry per CDR3 protein, called by TCRdb with MiXCR from the multiplex PCR reads. The sample yields roughly 420,000 distinct CDR3 sequences, roughly an eighth seen once. Sequencing was carried out using blood. The receptors here all came from a woman between 18 and 29 years old with Graves' hyperthyroidism. Each CDR3 is given with its conserved first and last residue. The D gene is left open where the match is weak. Clone size appears in some rows only: once, few, many, or a class for an expanded clone.

V gene	D gene	clone size	J gene	CDR3 DNA	CDR3 protein
TRBV18	NA	few	TRBJ2-7	TGTGCCAGCTCACCGGCTAGCGCCGAGCAGTACTTC	CASSPASAEQYF
TRBV12-3/TRBV12-4	TRBD2	many	TRBJ2-2	TGTGCCAGCAGTTTACGCGGAGCGGGAGGGAGGACCGGGGAGCTGTTTTTT	CASSLRGAGGRTGELFF
TRBV19	NA	NA	TRBJ2-7	TGTGCCAGTAGTATGGGACTCCGTTCCGGCGAGCAGTACTTC	CASSMGLRSGEQYF
TRBV18	TRBD1	many	TRBJ1-1	TGTGCCAGCTCACCCCACAGGGGCGCGAACACTGAAGCTTTCTTT	CASSPHRGANTEAFF
TRBV30	NA	many	TRBJ1-3	TGTGCCTGGAGTGCAACCCCTGGGGGAAACGCCATATATTTT	CAWSATPGGNAIYF
TRBV6-2/TRBV6-3	TRBD1	NA	TRBJ2-1	TGTGCCAGCAGTAAGGGGACAGCTGAGCAGTTCTTC	CASSKGTAEQFF
TRBV5-1	NA	NA	TRBJ1-1	TGTGCCAGCAGCTTACTTGCCGGAGGGGGGAGCACTGAAGCTTTCTTT	CASSLLAGGGSTEAFF
TRBV13	TRBD2	many	TRBJ2-3	TGTGCCAGCAGCCAGCGGTCTAGCGGGAGGCATCGCACAGATACGCAGTATTTT	CASSQRSSGRHRTDTQYF
TRBV6-1	NA	NA	TRBJ2-1	TGTGCCAGCAGTCCTCAAACAGGGAACCCCTACAATGAGCAGTTCTTC	CASSPQTGNPYNEQFF
TRBV2	TRBD2	many	TRBJ2-1	TGTGCCAGCAGTCAACGGACTAGAGAAGTCTACAATGAGCAGTTCTTC	CASSQRTREVYNEQFF
TRBV3-1	NA	NA	TRBJ2-7	TGTGCCAGCAGCCAAGTTCAGGGCAGCATACACTACGAGCAGTACTTC	CASSQVQGSIHYEQYF
TRBV29-1	NA	NA	TRBJ2-5	TGCAGCGCGAGGGGGGTTATGAGAGAGACCCAGTACTTC	CSARGVMRETQYF
TRBV3-1	NA	many	TRBJ2-6	TGTGCCAGCAGCCACCCTACAGGGTCTGGGGCCAACGTCCTGACTTTC	CASSHPTGSGANVLTF
TRBV20-1	NA	few	TRBJ2-2	TGCAGTGCCGCGCCCATGACAGGAGATCACACCGGGGAGCTGTTTTTT	CSAAPMTGDHTGELFF
TRBV10-2	NA	once	TRBJ1-1	TGCGCCAGCAGTGAGTGGCAAAGCGGAGCTTTCTTT	CASSEWQSGAFF
TRBV6-2/TRBV6-3	NA	NA	TRBJ2-1	TGTGCCAGCAGTCCCCGGGGTATCAGGGTTTCCTACAATGAGCAGTTCTTC	CASSPRGIRVSYNEQFF
TRBV28	NA	many	TRBJ2-2	TGTGCCAGCACACCCGGCGGCAGAGCGAACACCGGGGAGCTGTTTTTT	CASTPGGRANTGELFF
TRBV6-1	NA	few	TRBJ1-5	TGTGCCAGCCTCGGCGGGGCTTATAGCAATCAGCCCCAGCATTTT	CASLGGAYSNQPQHF
TRBV4-3	TRBD1	many	TRBJ2-1	TGCGCCAGCAGCCGCTGGACAGGGGACCACAATGAGCAGTTCTTC	CASSRWTGDHNEQFF
TRBV20-1	TRBD2	NA	TRBJ2-7	TGCAGTGCTAGAGATGAGACGGGAGGAGGCTACGAGCAGTACTTC	CSARDETGGGYEQYF
TRBV28	TRBD1	many	TRBJ2-5	TGTGCCAGCAGTTTGGGCGACAGGGGGATACAAGAGACCCAGTACTTC	CASSLGDRGIQETQYF
TRBV7-8	TRBD1	NA	TRBJ1-1	TGTGCCAGCAGCACACGCAAGGGACAGGGGGCTTTAACTGAAGCTTTCTTT	CASSTRKGQGALTEAFF
TRBV6-1	NA	many	TRBJ1-5	TGTGCCAGCAGGAGAAGGGACCAGCCCCAGCATTTT	CASRRRDQPQHF
TRBV6-1	NA	few	TRBJ1-2	TGTGCCAGCAGTGTATCGGGGGGGGGGGGCTACACCTTC	CASSVSGGGGYTF
TRBV7-7	NA	NA	TRBJ2-3	TGTGCTAGCAGCTTAGCTCCAGTCCAGCCAGGGAGCACAGATACGCAGTATTTT	CASSLAPVQPGSTDTQYF
TRBV20-1	NA	many	TRBJ1-1	TGCAGTGCTAGGGATGACACTGAAGCTTTCTTT	CSARDDTEAFF
TRBV27	NA	many	TRBJ2-3	TGTGCCAGCAGTGGGGGCTATTCCTCAGATACGCAGTATTTT	CASSGGYSSDTQYF
TRBV24-1	NA	many	TRBJ2-3	TGTGCCACCAGTGGTGGTGGACCTAGCACAGATACGCAGTATTTT	CATSGGGPSTDTQYF
TRBV2	TRBD1	many	TRBJ1-1	TGTGCCAGCAGGCCTCAGGGGGGCACTGAAGCTTTCTTT	CASRPQGGTEAFF
TRBV11-2	NA	few	TRBJ1-4	TGTGCCAGCAGTCGCCGCGGGGGAACTAATGAAAAACTGTTTTTT	CASSRRGGTNEKLFF
TRBV11-2	NA	many	TRBJ2-7	TGTGCCAGCAGCTTAACCCCATTTGACAGTAGCTCCTACGAGCAGTACTTC	CASSLTPFDSSSYEQYF
TRBV19	NA	few	TRBJ2-4	TGTGCCAGTAGTATAGGTTTGGGTTTTGACATTCAGTACTTC	CASSIGLGFDIQYF
TRBV7-6	TRBD2	few	TRBJ2-1	TGTGCCAGCAGCGGCAGGACTAGCGGGAGTTCCAATGAGCAGTTCTTC	CASSGRTSGSSNEQFF
TRBV9	NA	NA	TRBJ1-1	TGTGCCAGCAGCGTAGAAGGGGGGAGAGCTTTCTTT	CASSVEGGRAFF
TRBV6-1	NA	many	TRBJ1-2	TGTGCCAGCAGTGAAGCGGAGACGGCTAACTATGGCTACACCTTC	CASSEAETANYGYTF
TRBV6-1	NA	few	TRBJ1-1	TGTGCCAGCAGTCCCACAGACATGAACACTGAAGCTTTCTTT	CASSPTDMNTEAFF
TRBV10-2	NA	many	TRBJ2-7	TGCGCCAGCAGTCTTGGTGGGGGCACAACCTACGAGCAGTACTTC	CASSLGGGTTYEQYF
TRBV5-1	NA	NA	TRBJ2-5	TGCGCCAGCAGCCCTCAGGGCAGACAAGAGACCCAGTACTTC	CASSPQGRQETQYF
TRBV20-1	NA	many	TRBJ1-1	TGCAGTGCCAAATATGCACCTAGACAGGACGGTGAAGCTTTCTTT	CSAKYAPRQDGEAFF
TRBV6-1	TRBD2	few	TRBJ2-1	TGTGCCAGCAGTCCACGACTAGCGTCGAACAATGAGCAGTTCTTC	CASSPRLASNNEQFF
TRBV2	TRBD1	many	TRBJ2-7	TGTGCCAGCAGCCGGGACAGGGGTCCCTACGAGCAGTACTTC	CASSRDRGPYEQYF
TRBV5-1	TRBD2	many	TRBJ2-1	TGCGCCAGCAGCTCACCCGGGACTAGCGGGAGCAATGAGCAGTTCTTC	CASSSPGTSGSNEQFF
TRBV6-1	NA	NA	TRBJ2-2	TGTGCCAGCACGGGAAACACCGGGGAGCTGTTTTTT	CASTGNTGELFF
TRBV28	NA	NA	TRBJ2-5	TGTGCCAGCACTTGGGTCAGAAAACAAGAGACCCAGTACTTC	CASTWVRKQETQYF
TRBV7-9	NA	NA	TRBJ2-3	TGTGCCAGCAGCCCTGGTGGGGGGCGCGATACGCAGTATTTT	CASSPGGGRDTQYF
TRBV27	NA	many	TRBJ1-5	TGTGCCAGCACTAAGGGGGGGGGAAGCAATCAGCCCCAGCATTTT	CASTKGGGSNQPQHF
TRBV7-9	TRBD1	NA	TRBJ2-5	TGTGCCAGCAGCTTGGTTCGAGACAGGGAAAAGACCCAGTACTTC	CASSLVRDREKTQYF
TRBV20-1	NA	many	TRBJ1-5	TGCAGTGCTAGAGATACAAGGGGTACCTACAATCAGCCCCAGCATTTT	CSARDTRGTYNQPQHF
TRBV19	TRBD1	NA	TRBJ2-2	TGTGCCAGTGAGAGGACAGGGCTAAACACCGGGGAGCTGTTTTTT	CASERTGLNTGELFF
TRBV14	NA	few	TRBJ2-6	TGTGCCAGCAGCCCCGTGAAATACTCTGGGGCCAACGTCCTGACTTTC	CASSPVKYSGANVLTF
TRBV5-5	NA	many	TRBJ1-1	TGTGCCAGCAGCTGGGGGCTTGGCACTGAAGCTTTCTTT	CASSWGLGTEAFF
TRBV7-2	TRBD1	many	TRBJ2-7	TGTGCCAGCAGCCCCTCCGGGACAGGATTCCCCTACGAGCAGTACTTC	CASSPSGTGFPYEQYF
TRBV3-1	NA	many	TRBJ2-5	TGTGCCAGCAGCCAACTGGTCCTCGAACGGAACCAAGAGACCCAGTACTTC	CASSQLVLERNQETQYF
TRBV28	NA	few	TRBJ1-2	TGTGCCAGCAGCCCGGGATGTAGCTATGGCTACACCTTC	CASSPGCSYGYTF
TRBV7-9	TRBD1	few	TRBJ2-5	TGTGCCAGCAGAGGGGGACAGCAAGAGACCCAGTACTTC	CASRGGQQETQYF
TRBV4-2	TRBD1	many	TRBJ1-5	TGTGCCAGCAGCCTACAGACAGGGGGGGATCAGCCCCAGCATTTT	CASSLQTGGDQPQHF
TRBV6-1	NA	NA	TRBJ1-3	TGTGCCAGCAGCTCCAAAAGGGTCACCATATATTTT	CASSSKRVTIYF
TRBV6-2/TRBV6-3	NA	many	TRBJ2-3	TGTGCCAGCAGTTACTCGGAGGACCCCGGAGATACGCAGTATTTT	CASSYSEDPGDTQYF
TRBV6-5	TRBD2	NA	TRBJ2-1	TGTGCCAGCAGTTACTCAAGAGCGGGAGGGAAGAGTGAGCAGTTCTTC	CASSYSRAGGKSEQFF
TRBV7-9	NA	many	TRBJ2-7	TGTGCCAGCAGTCCCAGCAGGGGGGCCCACGAGCAGTACTTC	CASSPSRGAHEQYF